The rows below give T cell receptor beta chains drawn from one sample of a study of control samples from healthy donors and cancer patients. This table comes from immunoSEQ multiplex PCR, and its TCRdb copy is limited to in-frame clones, with some not included. The repertoire holds about 92,000 clones, with roughly 78% as singletons. What was sequenced was blood. Source of these receptors: a woman aged 55-70 years in good health. Both conserved end residues are part of each CDR3. The order of the fields is D gene, clone size, J gene, V gene, CDR3 DNA, CDR3 protein. D genes are given only for firm matches. Some rows mark clone size as missing; the rest say once, few, many or name a class of expanded clone.

D: TRBD1
size: NA
J: TRBJ2-5
V: TRBV5-1
DNA: TGCGCCAGCAGTCCCACAGGGGGCCAAGAGACCCAGTACTTC
CDR3: CASSPTGGQETQYF

D: TRBD1
size: once
J: TRBJ1-5
V: TRBV29-1
DNA: TGCAGCGTCGATACAGGGGTCGGCAATCAGCCCCAGCATTTT
CDR3: CSVDTGVGNQPQHF

D: NA
size: NA
J: TRBJ1-5
V: TRBV7-2
DNA: TGTGCCAGCAGCCGCAGGGAGCCCCAGCATTTT
CDR3: CASSRREPQHF

D: NA
size: NA
J: TRBJ1-2
V: TRBV29-1
DNA: TGCAGCGTTGAAGGTGCGGGGGGAGGCTACACCTTC
CDR3: CSVEGAGGGYTF

D: NA
size: once
J: TRBJ1-4
V: TRBV27
DNA: TGTGCCAGCAGTTTAGACCCCGGGGGAGGACAGACGGAAAAACTGTTTTTT
CDR3: CASSLDPGGGQTEKLFF

D: NA
size: few
J: TRBJ2-3
V: TRBV27
DNA: TGTGCCAGCAGTTCAAAGGGACCCCTACTCGGCACAGATACGCAGTATTTT
CDR3: CASSSKGPLLGTDTQYF

D: NA
size: NA
J: TRBJ1-2
V: TRBV6-5
DNA: TGTGCCACCACGGTCCGAGACGGTAACTATGGCTACACCTTC
CDR3: CATTVRDGNYGYTF

D: NA
size: NA
J: TRBJ1-2
V: TRBV29-1
DNA: TGCAGCGTTGCGCAGGGCGCGAGCAAAGATGGCTACACCTTC
CDR3: CSVAQGASKDGYTF

D: NA
size: NA
J: TRBJ2-2
V: TRBV18
DNA: TGTGCCAGCTCACCAGCAAGGAACACCGGGGAGCTGTTTTTT
CDR3: CASSPARNTGELFF

D: TRBD2
size: NA
J: TRBJ2-1
V: TRBV6-5
DNA: TGTGCCAGCAGTTACAGGCTAGCGGTCTACAATGAGCAGTTCTTC
CDR3: CASSYRLAVYNEQFF

D: TRBD2
size: NA
J: TRBJ2-4
V: TRBV28
DNA: TGTGCCCCCCCCTTGAGCGGGAGGGCAGGAAACATTCAGTACTTC
CDR3: CAPPLSGRAGNIQYF

D: NA
size: NA
J: TRBJ2-1
V: TRBV25-1
DNA: TGTGCCAGCAGTGCGCGGCAGGGGGGAGATGAGCAGTTCTTC
CDR3: CASSARQGGDEQFF

D: NA
size: NA
J: TRBJ1-1
V: TRBV9
DNA: TGTGCCAGCAGCGTACAGGTGAACACTGAAGCTTTCTTT
CDR3: CASSVQVNTEAFF

D: NA
size: NA
J: TRBJ1-6
V: TRBV21-1
DNA: TGTGCCAGCAGCAATAGGGCAGGTTGGAATTCACCCCTCCACTTT
CDR3: CASSNRAGWNSPLHF

D: NA
size: NA
J: TRBJ1-4
V: TRBV6-5
DNA: TGTGCCAGCAGTTACGACACCAGTGAAAAACTGTTTTTT
CDR3: CASSYDTSEKLFF

D: NA
size: NA
J: TRBJ1-1
V: TRBV7-5
DNA: TGTGCCAGAAGCTCAAACAACAGGGGGGGGAACACTGAAGCTTTCTTT
CDR3: CARSSNNRGGNTEAFF

D: NA
size: once
J: TRBJ2-1
V: TRBV11-3
DNA: TGTGCCAGCAGCTTAACTGTTGGGAGAATTGGCTCCTACAATGAGCAGTTCTTC
CDR3: CASSLTVGRIGSYNEQFF

D: TRBD2
size: NA
J: TRBJ2-7
V: TRBV4-1
DNA: TGCGCCAGCAGCCAAGGGCGACTAGCGGGAGGAGGAGAGCAGTACTTC
CDR3: CASSQGRLAGGGEQYF

D: NA
size: few
J: TRBJ2-3
V: TRBV9
DNA: TGTGCCAGCAGCGTAGCGGACACAGATACGCAGTATTTT
CDR3: CASSVADTDTQYF

D: TRBD1
size: NA
J: TRBJ1-2
V: TRBV11-3
DNA: TGTGCCAGCAGCTACAGAGGGGGCGAGGAAGGCTACACCTTC
CDR3: CASSYRGGEEGYTF

D: NA
size: medium-sized
J: TRBJ1-5
V: TRBV10-2
DNA: TGCGCCAGCACGCCGGGCAGCAATCAGCCCCAGCATTTT
CDR3: CASTPGSNQPQHF

D: TRBD2
size: NA
J: TRBJ2-7
V: TRBV7-2
DNA: TGTGCCAGCAGCTTAGCGGTTACTAGCGGGAAGGGGCAGTACTTC
CDR3: CASSLAVTSGKGQYF

D: NA
size: NA
J: TRBJ1-1
V: TRBV5-1
DNA: TGCGCCAGCAGCCCCGGAGGGGCAGACACTGAAGCTTTCTTT
CDR3: CASSPGGADTEAFF

D: NA
size: NA
J: TRBJ1-1
V: TRBV7-9
DNA: TGTGCCAGCAGCTTAGCGGGTCTGGGCCCTTTCTTT
CDR3: CASSLAGLGPFF

D: NA
size: NA
J: TRBJ1-2
V: TRBV4-3
DNA: TGCGCCAGCAGCCAAGAGGAGAGGAACACTCATGGCTACACCTTC
CDR3: CASSQEERNTHGYTF

D: NA
size: NA
J: TRBJ2-5
V: TRBV18
DNA: TGTGCCAGCTCACCCGGACTTGCCCAAGAGACCCAGTACTTC
CDR3: CASSPGLAQETQYF

D: NA
size: NA
J: TRBJ1-2
V: TRBV12-2
DNA: TGTGCAAGTCGAAGACGGAGGGGTGGCTACACCTTC
CDR3: CASRRRRGGYTF

D: NA
size: few
J: TRBJ2-5
V: TRBV10-1
DNA: TGCGCCAGCAGTGAGGCCCGGGGCCCTCAAGAGACCCAGTACTTC
CDR3: CASSEARGPQETQYF

D: NA
size: NA
J: TRBJ1-1
V: TRBV18
DNA: TGTGCCAGCTCACCCAGTAGGATTACAGGGAACACTGAAGCTTTCTTT
CDR3: CASSPSRITGNTEAFF

D: NA
size: NA
J: TRBJ1-2
V: TRBV2
DNA: TGTGCCAGCAGTGAAGCGCTTATAGAACACGGGGCTTATGGCTACACCTTC
CDR3: CASSEALIEHGAYGYTF

D: NA
size: NA
J: TRBJ2-5
V: TRBV6-1
DNA: TGTGCCAGCAGTGAAACCGAGGATCGAGAGACCCAGTACTTC
CDR3: CASSETEDRETQYF

D: TRBD2
size: NA
J: TRBJ2-2
V: TRBV27
DNA: TGTGCCAGCAGTACGGGACTAGCCACCGGGGAGCTGTTTTTT
CDR3: CASSTGLATGELFF

D: NA
size: many
J: TRBJ1-3
V: TRBV7-9
DNA: TGTGCCAGCAGCCCGGACGGTGGAAACACCATATATTTT
CDR3: CASSPDGGNTIYF

D: TRBD2
size: NA
J: TRBJ2-2
V: TRBV24-1
DNA: TGTGCCACCCCAAGTTCGACTAGCGGGCTCGCGAACACCGGGGAGCTGTTTTTT
CDR3: CATPSSTSGLANTGELFF